The clone carrying this T cell receptor beta chain has only one observation. No antigen is known for it. The PCR made use of 60 Vbeta and 13 Jbeta primers. In the original workflow: Later, tens of millions of unique TCR beta chains were counted in an analysis, and approximately 9.9 million of them were shared. This table comes from immunoSEQ multiplex PCR, and its TCRdb copy is limited to in-frame clones, with some not included. V and J calls and clone size are as listed in that table; D and trimming were resolved from the DNA. The sample has some 200,000 clones; roughly 84% are singletons. The data were obtained in a study of cytomegalovirus exposure and HLA in healthy donors. Study observations and caveats: Roughly uniform depth of sequencing across donors was assumed in presence/absence analyses.

The V gene's germline CDR1 is SGHRS and CDR2 YFSETQ. This CDR3 comprises 14 residues. Trimming took off 4 bases at V and 2 bases at J, with 12 bases between the two ends. The chain combines TRBV5-1 with TRBJ2-5, with D possibly being TRBD2 (6 bases). Input material: PBMCs. This receptor was taken from a woman in her forties or fifties in good health and CMV-seropositive. CDR3 bases: TGCGCCAGCAGCGTTGGAGGGAGGCAAGAGACCCAGTACTTC. Translating gives CASSVGGRQETQYF.